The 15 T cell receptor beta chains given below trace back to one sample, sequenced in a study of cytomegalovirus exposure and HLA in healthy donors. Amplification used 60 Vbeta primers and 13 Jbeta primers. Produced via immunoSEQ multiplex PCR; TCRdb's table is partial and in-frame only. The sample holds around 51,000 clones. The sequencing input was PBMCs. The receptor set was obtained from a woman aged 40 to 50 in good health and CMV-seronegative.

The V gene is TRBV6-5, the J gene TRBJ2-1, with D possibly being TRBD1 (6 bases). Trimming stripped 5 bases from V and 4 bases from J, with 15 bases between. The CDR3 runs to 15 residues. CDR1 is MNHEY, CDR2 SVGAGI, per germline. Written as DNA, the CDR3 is TGTGCCAGCAGTGCCCGATATCAGGGGTACAATGAGCAGTTCTTC. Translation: CASSARYQGYNEQFF.

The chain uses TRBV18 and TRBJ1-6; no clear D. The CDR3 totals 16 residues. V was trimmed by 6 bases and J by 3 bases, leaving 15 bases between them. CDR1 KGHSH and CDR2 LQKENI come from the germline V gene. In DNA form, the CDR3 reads TGTGCCAGCTCGGCACAGAGGGCTTTCTATAATTCACCCCTCCACTTT. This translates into CASSAQRAFYNSPLHF.

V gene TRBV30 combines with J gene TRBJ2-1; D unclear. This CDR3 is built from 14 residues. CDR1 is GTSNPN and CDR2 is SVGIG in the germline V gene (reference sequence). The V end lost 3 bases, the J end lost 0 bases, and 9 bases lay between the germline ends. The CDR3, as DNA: TGTGCCTGGAGGCGTCTTAGCTCCTACAATGAGCAGTTCTTC. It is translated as CAWRRLSSYNEQFF.

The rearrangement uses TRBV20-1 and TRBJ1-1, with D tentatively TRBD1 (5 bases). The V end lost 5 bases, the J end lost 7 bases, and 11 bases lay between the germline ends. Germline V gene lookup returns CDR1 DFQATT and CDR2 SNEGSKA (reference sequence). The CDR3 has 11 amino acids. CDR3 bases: TGCAGTGCTCCCCGACAGAGTGAAGCTTTCTTT. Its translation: CSAPRQSEAFF.

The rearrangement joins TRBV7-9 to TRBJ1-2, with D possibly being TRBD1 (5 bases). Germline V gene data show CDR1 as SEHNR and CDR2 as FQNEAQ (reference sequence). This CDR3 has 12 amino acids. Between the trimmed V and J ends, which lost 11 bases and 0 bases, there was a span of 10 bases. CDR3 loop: CASATANYGYTF. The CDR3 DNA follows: TGTGCCTCAGCGACAGCTAACTATGGCTACACCTTC.

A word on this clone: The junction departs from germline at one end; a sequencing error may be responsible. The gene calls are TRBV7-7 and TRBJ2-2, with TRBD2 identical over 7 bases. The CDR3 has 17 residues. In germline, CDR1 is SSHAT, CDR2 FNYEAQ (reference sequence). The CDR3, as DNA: TGTGCTAGCACCCCCTGGTCGGGACTAATGAACACCGGGGAGCTGTTTTTT. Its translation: CASTPWSGLMNTGELFF.

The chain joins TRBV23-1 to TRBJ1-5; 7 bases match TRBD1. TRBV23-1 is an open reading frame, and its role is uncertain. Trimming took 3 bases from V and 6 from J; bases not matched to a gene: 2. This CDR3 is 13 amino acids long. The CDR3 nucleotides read TGCGCCAGCAGTCAGACAGGGAGTCAGCCCCAGCATTTT. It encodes CASSQTGSQPQHF.

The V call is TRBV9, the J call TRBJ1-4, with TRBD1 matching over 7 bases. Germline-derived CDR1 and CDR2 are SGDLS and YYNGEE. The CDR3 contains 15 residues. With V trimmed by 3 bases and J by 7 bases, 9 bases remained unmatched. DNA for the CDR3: TGTGCCAGCAGCGCGAACAGGGGCTGGGGTGAAAAACTGTTTTTT. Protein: CASSANRGWGEKLFF.

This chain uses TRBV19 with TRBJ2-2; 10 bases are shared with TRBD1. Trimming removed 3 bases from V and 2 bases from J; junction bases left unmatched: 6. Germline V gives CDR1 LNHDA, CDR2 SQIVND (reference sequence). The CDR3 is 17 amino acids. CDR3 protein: CASSISATGGNTGELFF. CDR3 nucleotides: TGTGCCAGTAGTATTTCAGCGACAGGGGGCAACACCGGGGAGCTGTTTTTT.

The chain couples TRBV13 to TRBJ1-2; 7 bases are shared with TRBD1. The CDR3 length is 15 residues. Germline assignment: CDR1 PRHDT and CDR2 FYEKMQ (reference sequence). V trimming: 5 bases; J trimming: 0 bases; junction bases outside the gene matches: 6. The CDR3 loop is CASSLQGLANYGYTF. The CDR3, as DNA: TGTGCCAGCAGCCTACAGGGGTTAGCTAACTATGGCTACACCTTC.

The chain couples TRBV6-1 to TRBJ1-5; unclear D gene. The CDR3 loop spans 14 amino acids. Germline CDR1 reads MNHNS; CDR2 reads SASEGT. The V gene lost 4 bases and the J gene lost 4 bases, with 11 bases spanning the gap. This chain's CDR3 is CASSVSGGNQPQHF. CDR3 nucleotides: TGTGCCAGCAGTGTGTCGGGAGGGAATCAGCCCCAGCATTTT.

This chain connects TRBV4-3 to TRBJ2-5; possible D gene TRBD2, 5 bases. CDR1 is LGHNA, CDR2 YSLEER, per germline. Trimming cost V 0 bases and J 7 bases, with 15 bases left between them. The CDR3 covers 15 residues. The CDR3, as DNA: TGCGCCAGCAGCCAAGATGGAGGCCTCGTGGGGACCCAGTACTTC. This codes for CASSQDGGLVGTQYF.

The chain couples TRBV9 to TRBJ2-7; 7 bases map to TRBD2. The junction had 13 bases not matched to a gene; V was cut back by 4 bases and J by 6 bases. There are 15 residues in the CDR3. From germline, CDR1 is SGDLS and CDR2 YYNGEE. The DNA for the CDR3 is TGTGCCAGCAGCTCCCAAAGCGGGATTGAAGCCGAGCAGTACTTC. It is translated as CASSSQSGIEAEQYF. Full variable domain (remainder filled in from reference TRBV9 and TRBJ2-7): DSGVTQTPKHLITATGQRVTLRCSPRSGDLSVYWYQQSLDQGLQFLIQYYNGEERAKGNILERFSAQQFPDLHSELNLSSLELGDSALYFCASSSQSGIEAEQYFGPGTRLTVT.

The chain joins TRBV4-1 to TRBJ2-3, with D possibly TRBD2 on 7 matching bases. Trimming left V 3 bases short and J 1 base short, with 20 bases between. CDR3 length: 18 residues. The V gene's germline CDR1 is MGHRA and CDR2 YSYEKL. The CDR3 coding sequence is TGCGCCAGCAGCCACCTACCGCCGGGGAGGGGGGGCACAGATACGCAGTATTTT. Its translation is CASSHLPPGRGGTDTQYF.

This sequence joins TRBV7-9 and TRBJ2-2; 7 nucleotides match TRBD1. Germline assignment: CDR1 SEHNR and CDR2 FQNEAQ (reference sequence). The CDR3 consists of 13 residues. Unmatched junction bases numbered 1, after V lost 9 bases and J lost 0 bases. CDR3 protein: CARDRANTGELFF. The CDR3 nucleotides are TGTGCCAGAGACAGGGCGAACACCGGGGAGCTGTTTTTT.